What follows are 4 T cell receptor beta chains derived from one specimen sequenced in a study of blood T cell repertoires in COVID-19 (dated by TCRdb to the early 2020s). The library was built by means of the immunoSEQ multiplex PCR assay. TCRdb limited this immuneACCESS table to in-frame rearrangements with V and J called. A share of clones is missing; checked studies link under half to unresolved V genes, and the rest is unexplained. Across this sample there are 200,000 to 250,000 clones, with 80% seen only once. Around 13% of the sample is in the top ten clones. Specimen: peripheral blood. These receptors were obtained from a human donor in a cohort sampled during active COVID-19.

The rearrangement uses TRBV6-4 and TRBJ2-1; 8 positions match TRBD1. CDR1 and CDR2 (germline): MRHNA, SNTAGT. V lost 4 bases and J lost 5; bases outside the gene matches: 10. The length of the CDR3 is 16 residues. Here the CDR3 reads CASSVGPGGFNNEQFF. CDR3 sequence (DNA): TGTGCCAGCAGTGTGGGGCCAGGGGGCTTCAACAATGAGCAGTTCTTC.

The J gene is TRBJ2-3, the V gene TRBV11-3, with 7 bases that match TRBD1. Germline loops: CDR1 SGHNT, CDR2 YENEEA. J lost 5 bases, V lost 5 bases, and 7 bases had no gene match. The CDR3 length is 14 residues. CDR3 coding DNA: TGTGCCAGCAGCCTCCGGGACAGACTAGATACGCAGTATTTT. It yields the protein CASSLRDRLDTQYF. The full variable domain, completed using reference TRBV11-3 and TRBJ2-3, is EAGVVQSPRYKIIEKKQPVAFWCNPISGHNTLYWYLQNLGQGPELLIRYENEEAVDDSQLPKDRFSAERLKGVDSTLKIQPAELGDSAVYLCASSLRDRLDTQYFGPGTRLTVL.

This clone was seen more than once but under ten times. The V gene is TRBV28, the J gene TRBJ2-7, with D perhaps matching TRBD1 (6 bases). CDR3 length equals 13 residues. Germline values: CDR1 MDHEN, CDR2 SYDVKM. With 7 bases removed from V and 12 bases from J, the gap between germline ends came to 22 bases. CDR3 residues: CASTPFPDSPGYF. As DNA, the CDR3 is TGTGCCAGCACACCCTTCCCGGACAGCCCAGGGTACTTC.

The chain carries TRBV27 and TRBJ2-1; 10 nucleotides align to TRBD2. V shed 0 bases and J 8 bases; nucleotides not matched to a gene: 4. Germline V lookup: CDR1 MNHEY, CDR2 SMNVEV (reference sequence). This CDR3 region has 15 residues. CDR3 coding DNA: TGTGCCAGCAGTTTATCTAGCGGGGGGCGCTATGAGCAGTTCTTC. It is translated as CASSLSSGGRYEQFF.